This is a list of T cell receptor beta chains from one sample in a study of CD8 T cells in ankylosing spondylitis. TCRdb recomputed calls from the 5' RACE reads with MiXCR, one row per CDR3 protein. The sample carries around 300,000 distinct CDR3 sequences, about 9.9% recorded once. The sequencing sample was made of blood, either unsorted or a sorted T cell fraction (not recorded which). The receptors come from a female donor with ankylosing spondylitis or in good health (not recorded which). Each CDR3 is given with its conserved first and last residue.

j_call: TRBJ1-1; v_call: TRBV30; cdr3_aa: CAWSRQGNTEAFF
j_call: TRBJ2-4; v_call: TRBV20-1; cdr3_aa: CSASPSTGKNIQYF
j_call: TRBJ1-1; v_call: TRBV12-3/TRBV12-4; cdr3_aa: CASTPGHSNTEAFF
j_call: TRBJ2-7; v_call: TRBV20-1; cdr3_aa: CSATWTSGSYEQYF
j_call: TRBJ1-2; v_call: TRBV7-2; cdr3_aa: CASSSGTDPYGYTF
j_call: TRBJ2-7; v_call: TRBV2; cdr3_aa: CASRGLSYEQYF
j_call: TRBJ1-3; v_call: TRBV7-2; cdr3_aa: CASSLWGGAPGNTIYF
j_call: TRBJ1-3; v_call: TRBV29-1; cdr3_aa: CSVVLTGNTIYF
j_call: TRBJ2-5; v_call: TRBV7-2; cdr3_aa: CASSLGPGQQETQYF
j_call: TRBJ2-1; v_call: TRBV29-1; cdr3_aa: CSVLDLSGGGQFF
j_call: TRBJ1-5; v_call: TRBV5-1; cdr3_aa: CTSRVGENQPQHF
j_call: TRBJ2-5; v_call: TRBV29-1; cdr3_aa: CSVEWLQGRETQYF
j_call: TRBJ2-5; v_call: TRBV28; cdr3_aa: CASSFPGLQETQYF
j_call: TRBJ2-7; v_call: TRBV11-2; cdr3_aa: CASSPEFLSYEQYF
j_call: TRBJ2-7; v_call: TRBV6-5; cdr3_aa: CASSYGGGNTRPLDEQYF
j_call: TRBJ2-5; v_call: TRBV20-1; cdr3_aa: CSANSGSQETQYF
j_call: TRBJ2-7; v_call: TRBV6-2/TRBV6-3; cdr3_aa: CASRPRGQGPYEQYF
j_call: TRBJ2-6; v_call: TRBV7-2; cdr3_aa: CASSLKDYGANVLTF
j_call: TRBJ1-2; v_call: TRBV20-1; cdr3_aa: CSASATVTNYGYTF
j_call: TRBJ2-1; v_call: TRBV5-1; cdr3_aa: CASSRPGTGMNEQFF
j_call: TRBJ1-4; v_call: TRBV20-1; cdr3_aa: CSATRQATNEKLFF
j_call: TRBJ2-1; v_call: TRBV20-1; cdr3_aa: CSASGTRRNHNEQFF
j_call: TRBJ1-5; v_call: TRBV15; cdr3_aa: CATSRDLLGIQPQHF
j_call: TRBJ2-3; v_call: TRBV5-6; cdr3_aa: CASSTGTTIDTQYF
j_call: TRBJ1-1; v_call: TRBV10-3; cdr3_aa: CATGQRSRDTEAFF
j_call: TRBJ2-1; v_call: TRBV7-2; cdr3_aa: CASSRRERANNEQFF
j_call: TRBJ2-1; v_call: TRBV20-1; cdr3_aa: CSARDQMLILGDEQFF
j_call: TRBJ2-2; v_call: TRBV20-1; cdr3_aa: CSARPRLGAVNTGELFF
j_call: TRBJ1-5; v_call: TRBV5-1; cdr3_aa: CDSSFDGQNQPQHF
j_call: TRBJ2-1; v_call: TRBV20-1; cdr3_aa: CSGPAGGSSYNEQFF
j_call: TRBJ2-1; v_call: TRBV2; cdr3_aa: CASRREGGSSYNEQFF
j_call: TRBJ2-5; v_call: TRBV12-3/TRBV12-4; cdr3_aa: CASSLQERTSWQETQYF
j_call: TRBJ2-6; v_call: TRBV5-1; cdr3_aa: CASTRAGLGAGANVLTF
j_call: TRBJ1-4; v_call: TRBV20-1; cdr3_aa: CSALPLATNEKLFF
j_call: TRBJ2-1; v_call: TRBV4-2; cdr3_aa: CASSRERASDEQFF
j_call: TRBJ1-1; v_call: TRBV9; cdr3_aa: CASSARGAAEAFF
j_call: TRBJ2-4; v_call: TRBV5-8; cdr3_aa: CASSSGEGGGKNIQYF
j_call: TRBJ2-1; v_call: TRBV10-3; cdr3_aa: CAGAEQHNEQFF
j_call: TRBJ1-6; v_call: TRBV20-1; cdr3_aa: CSTNHQGAFSPLHF
j_call: TRBJ1-1; v_call: TRBV6-6; cdr3_aa: CASSYSATEAFF
j_call: TRBJ2-5; v_call: TRBV27; cdr3_aa: CASSAWTGHKTQYF
j_call: TRBJ2-7; v_call: TRBV7-2; cdr3_aa: CASSLSGQASYEQYF
j_call: TRBJ2-3; v_call: TRBV7-8; cdr3_aa: CASSSLAGVVDTQYF
j_call: TRBJ2-7; v_call: TRBV7-9; cdr3_aa: CASSGTGQFYEQYF
j_call: TRBJ1-1; v_call: TRBV19; cdr3_aa: CATTFGGVNTEAFF
j_call: TRBJ2-3; v_call: TRBV6-5; cdr3_aa: CASSYSGGWRDTQYF
j_call: TRBJ2-5; v_call: TRBV10-3; cdr3_aa: CAISEPGLAGGQETQYF
j_call: TRBJ1-5; v_call: TRBV12-3/TRBV12-4; cdr3_aa: CASSKTSGGSNQPQHF
j_call: TRBJ2-2; v_call: TRBV7-2; cdr3_aa: CASSKNFPGGGELFF
j_call: TRBJ1-5; v_call: TRBV12-3/TRBV12-4; cdr3_aa: CASSRDHQPQHF
j_call: TRBJ2-5; v_call: TRBV7-2; cdr3_aa: CASSPGQPQETQYF
j_call: TRBJ2-3; v_call: TRBV20-1; cdr3_aa: CSATLADPSDTQYF
j_call: TRBJ1-1; v_call: TRBV28; cdr3_aa: CASTDSNTEAFF
j_call: TRBJ2-1; v_call: TRBV7-9; cdr3_aa: CASSLARGDNEQFF
j_call: TRBJ2-7; v_call: TRBV12-3/TRBV12-4; cdr3_aa: CASSPNRQGLFYEQYF
j_call: TRBJ1-1; v_call: TRBV7-6; cdr3_aa: CASSSPGQTNTEAFF